These 32 T cell receptor beta chains were all obtained from the same sample, sequenced in a study of blood T cell repertoires in COVID-19. TCRdb's copy holds only in-frame clones and misses some; the assay was immunoSEQ multiplex PCR. Of 290,000 or so clones listed, roughly 85% were seen once; the top ten hold less than 6.5%. The material sequenced was peripheral blood. These TCRs come from a man aged 45-65 years with active or convalescent COVID-19.

The chain couples TRBV7-2 to TRBJ2-7; 7 positions agree with TRBD2. Unmatched junction bases numbered 12, after V lost 1 base and J lost 0 bases. Germline CDR1 and CDR2: SGHTA and FQGNSA. This CDR3 is 18 amino acids long. CDR3 DNA: TGTGCCAGCAGCTTAGACCCTTCCGGGGGGATTAGCTCCTACGAGCAGTACTTC. The encoded protein is CASSLDPSGGISSYEQYF.

Regarding this clone: The same CDR3 arises from other DNA sequences in this sample as well. The chain carries TRBV19 and TRBJ1-5; TRBD1 matches at 9 bases. This CDR3 comprises 13 residues. CDR1 is LNHDA, CDR2 SQIVND, per germline (reference sequence). The trim removed 7 bases at V and 7 bases at J, leaving 5 bases unmatched. The CDR3 sequence: CASMGQGRQPQHF. The CDR3 bases are TGTGCCAGTATGGGACAGGGTCGACAGCCCCAGCATTTT.

This sequence joins TRBV19 and TRBJ1-4; 7 bases are a match to TRBD1. The CDR3 is made up of 16 amino acids. V lost 6 bases and J lost 5; bases outside the gene matches: 12. The germline CDR1 and CDR2 sequences are LNHDA and SQIVND (reference sequence). CDR3 sequence (DNA): TGTGCCAGTAGCCCCGATCAGACAGGGAGGAATGAAAAACTGTTTTTT. Translating gives CASSPDQTGRNEKLFF.

The CDR3 region has the DNA TGTGCCAGCAGCTCCGGGATCAGAGGCTACGAGCAGTACTTC. Protein sequence: CASSSGIRGYEQYF. This chain connects TRBV5-4 to TRBJ2-7; D might be TRBD2 (5 bases). From germline, CDR1 is SGHNT and CDR2 YYREEE (reference sequence). This CDR3 is built from 14 residues. The V gene lost 3 bases and the J gene lost 3 bases, with 13 bases spanning the gap.

The chain links TRBV28 to TRBJ1-1; 8 bases are shared with TRBD1. CDR1 and CDR2 (germline): MDHEN, SYDVKM. This CDR3 comprises 13 residues. The V segment lost 5 bases and the J segment 7 bases; nucleotides outside the gene matches: 6. The CDR3 bases are TGTGCCAGCAGTCCAGGGGGCGTCTTTGAAGCTTTCTTT. Its protein is CASSPGGVFEAFF.

This clone was detected a few times. A read error may produce the germline difference seen at one junction end. The V gene is TRBV29-1, the J gene TRBJ2-7; maybe TRBD1 (5 bases). CDR3 length: 11 amino acids. Per the germline V gene, CDR1 is SQVTM and CDR2 is ANQGSEA. The CDR3 region is CSVRDGQGSHF. The CDR3 region has the DNA TGCAGCGTTCGAGATGGGCAGGGCTCGCACTTC.

The chain couples TRBV2 to TRBJ2-2; 8 bases agree with TRBD2. The CDR3 is made up of 15 amino acids. Unmatched junction bases numbered 11, after V lost 8 bases and J lost 6 bases. Germline V CDR1 and CDR2: SNHLY, FYNNEI. CDR3 region: CASSAGGISSGELFF. DNA for the CDR3: TGTGCCAGCTCGGCGGGAGGTATTTCGTCCGGGGAGCTGTTTTTT.

A single count supports this clone. The chain recombines TRBV7-9 with TRBJ2-1, with TRBD2 identical over 7 bases. V gave up 2 bases and J gave up 2 bases; unmatched junction bases: 3. Germline V gene data show CDR1 as SEHNR and CDR2 as FQNEAQ (reference sequence). This CDR3 has 15 amino acids. The DNA for the CDR3 is TGTGCCAGCAGCTTAAGGCGGGAGCCCTACAATGAGCAGTTCTTC. Protein product: CASSLRREPYNEQFF.

Notes on this clone: Other DNA sequences in this specimen translate into the identical CDR3. This sequence joins TRBV7-3 and TRBJ2-2; D is unresolved. The CDR3 covers 13 residues. V was pared by 5 bases and J by 6 bases, with 10 bases between. Germline CDR1 is SGHTA and CDR2 is FQGTGA. The CDR3 spells CASSPSSAGELFF. In DNA form, the CDR3 reads TGTGCCAGCAGCCCCTCGTCGGCCGGGGAGCTGTTTTTT.

The chain couples TRBV11-2 to TRBJ1-2; D is undetermined. CDR3 length equals 13 residues. Deletions cut 4 bases from V and 0 bases from J, with 6 bases between. From germline, CDR1 is SGHAT and CDR2 FQNNGV. The CDR3 here is CASSSTANYGYTF. Written as DNA, the CDR3 is TGTGCCAGCAGCTCCACAGCTAACTATGGCTACACCTTC.

The V gene is TRBV10-2, the J gene TRBJ2-1; 9 bases line up with TRBD1. Germline loops: CDR1 WSHSY, CDR2 SAAADI. J was trimmed by 9 bases and V by 8 bases; bases with no gene match: 11. The CDR3 totals 14 residues. CDR3 nucleotide sequence: TGCGCCAGCTCTGCGGGGACAGGGCCTCCTGAGCAGTTCTTC. It codes for CASSAGTGPPEQFF.

This sequence joins TRBV28 and TRBJ2-2, with 10 bases matching TRBD1. V was pared by 8 bases and J by 5 bases, with 11 bases of the junction left unmatched. CDR1 and CDR2 (germline): MDHEN, SYDVKM. The CDR3 spans 16 residues. Written as DNA, the CDR3 is TGTGCCAGCGCGTTCCGGGACAGGGGTGGGACCGGGGAGCTGTTTTTT. This codes for CASAFRDRGGTGELFF.

The rearrangement links TRBV30 to TRBJ2-3; TRBD2 is a possible D gene (5 bases). Germline V CDR1 and CDR2: GTSNPN, SVGIG (reference sequence). This CDR3 contains 12 residues. V lost 1 base and J lost 3, with 5 bases in between. The CDR3 sequence is CAWSAGTDTQYF. CDR3 in DNA: TGTGCCTGGAGTGCGGGGACAGATACGCAGTATTTT.

This rearrangement joins TRBV3-1 (or the pseudogene TRBV3-2) to TRBJ2-5; D is ambiguous. The CDR3 has 11 amino acids. Germline CDR1 and CDR2: LGHDT and YNNKEL (reference sequence). V was clipped by 3 bases and J by 7 bases, with 6 bases between them. The CDR3 region has the DNA TGTGCCAGCAGCCAGGCTCGGACCCAGTACTTC. The encoded protein is CASSQARTQYF.

The chain links TRBV27 to TRBJ2-2; 7 bases map to TRBD1. The CDR3 totals 15 residues. The trim removed 5 bases at V and 5 bases at J, leaving 8 bases unmatched. Per germline, CDR1 MNHEY and CDR2 SMNVEV (reference sequence). The CDR3 bases are TGTGCCAGCAGTCAAGGGACAGCGATTACCGGGGAGCTGTTTTTT. Its protein product is CASSQGTAITGELFF.

The chain combines TRBV11-2 with TRBJ2-7, with D possibly matching TRBD2 (6 bases). V was cut by 5 bases and J by 4 bases, with 15 bases left in between. Germline V gene lookup returns CDR1 SGHAT and CDR2 FQNNGV. The CDR3 is 14 amino acids. The CDR3 nucleotides read TGTGCCAGCAGCCTGGCCGGGAGCCCGTACGAGCAGTACTTC. This translates into CASSLAGSPYEQYF.

This clone showed up just a few times. The chain joins TRBV19 to TRBJ1-3; D is perhaps TRBD1 (5 bases). The germline V gene encodes CDR1 LNHDA and CDR2 SQIVND (reference sequence). Between the trimmed V and J ends, which lost 3 bases and 8 bases, there was a span of 11 bases. The CDR3 spans 13 residues. CDR3 region: CASSIGQRDTIYF. The CDR3 bases are TGTGCCAGTAGTATTGGACAAAGGGACACCATATATTTT.

The chain combines TRBV3-1 (or the pseudogene TRBV3-2) with TRBJ2-4, with a weak D call TRBD2 (6 bases). Trimming shortened V by 1 base and J by 8 bases, and 12 bases separated the two germline ends. The CDR3 totals 14 residues. From germline, CDR1 is LGHDT and CDR2 YNNKEL (reference sequence). CDR3 residues: CASSQGGVWDIQYF. The CDR3 DNA is TGTGCCAGCAGCCAAGGGGGGGTATGGGACATTCAGTACTTC.

The J gene is TRBJ1-2, the V gene TRBV27, with 7 bases matching TRBD1. CDR3 size: 14 residues. Trimming cost V 6 bases and J 8 bases; bases outside gene matches: 12. The germline V gene has CDR1 MNHEY and CDR2 SMNVEV (reference sequence). CDR3: CASSPRQGEKGYTF. The DNA of the CDR3 is TGTGCCAGCAGCCCACGACAGGGTGAGAAGGGCTACACCTTC.

The rearrangement uses TRBV19 and TRBJ2-1, with TRBD2 identical over 7 bases. The CDR3 runs to 16 residues. Germline-derived CDR1 and CDR2 are LNHDA and SQIVND (reference sequence). J was trimmed by 4 bases and V by 6 bases; bases with no gene match: 12. Here the CDR3 DNA reads TGTGCCAGTAGCGGGGAAGGCGGGAGTTATTACAATGAGCAGTTCTTC. Residues: CASSGEGGSYYNEQFF.

This sequence joins TRBV27 and TRBJ1-3; D remains unclear. The CDR3 sequence is 16 residues long. CDR1 and CDR2 (germline): MNHEY, SMNVEV (reference sequence). Trimming shortened V by 6 bases and J by 1 base, and 16 bases separated the two germline ends. The CDR3 reads CASSGETFRSGNTIYF. The DNA for the CDR3 is TGTGCCAGCAGCGGGGAGACTTTCCGTTCTGGAAACACCATATATTTT.

The chain combines TRBV5-1 with TRBJ1-1, with D perhaps TRBD1 (6 bases). V was shortened by 6 bases and J by 0 bases, with 9 bases between the two germline ends. The CDR3 runs to 13 residues. Germline CDR1 is SGHRS and CDR2 is YFSETQ. The CDR3 coding sequence is TGCGCCAGCATGGACAGTATGAACACTGAAGCTTTCTTT. Translation gives CASMDSMNTEAFF.

The chain has TRBV19 and TRBJ2-7; D remains ambiguous. The CDR3 length is 11 residues. V lost 5 bases and J 3 bases, leaving 5 bases between the germline ends. The germline CDR1 and CDR2 sequences are LNHDA and SQIVND (reference sequence). The CDR3 region is CASSSYYEQYF. DNA of the CDR3: TGTGCCAGTAGTTCGTACTACGAGCAGTACTTC.

CDR3 in DNA: TGTGCCAGCAGTTTGAATTGGGACACCCAAGAGACCCAGTACTTC. Translating it yields CASSLNWDTQETQYF. This sequence joins TRBV28 and TRBJ2-5; a weak D match, TRBD1 (6 bases). V lost 3 bases and J 1 base, leaving 12 bases between the germline ends. The CDR3 is made up of 15 amino acids. The V gene's germline CDR1 is MDHEN and CDR2 SYDVKM.

The gene calls are TRBV9 and TRBJ2-5; 7 bases map to TRBD2. Germline CDR1 reads SGDLS; CDR2 reads YYNGEE. The CDR3 is 13 residues long. V shed 3 bases, J shed 5 bases, and the junction held 4 bases outside the gene matches. The CDR3 sequence: CASSGGSTETQYF. The CDR3 bases are TGTGCCAGCAGCGGCGGGAGTACTGAGACCCAGTACTTC. The variable domain in full, completed from reference TRBV9 and TRBJ2-5, reads DSGVTQTPKHLITATGQRVTLRCSPRSGDLSVYWYQQSLDQGLQFLIQYYNGEERAKGNILERFSAQQFPDLHSELNLSSLELGDSALYFCASSGGSTETQYFGPGTRLLVL.

V usage is TRBV9 and J usage is TRBJ2-1; D might be TRBD1 (6 bases). Trimming stripped 4 bases from V and 6 bases from J, with 17 bases between. Germline loops: CDR1 SGDLS, CDR2 YYNGEE. There are 15 residues in the CDR3. CDR3 protein: CASSSKGTRINEQFF. The CDR3 nucleotides are TGTGCCAGCAGCTCGAAGGGGACAAGAATCAATGAGCAGTTCTTC.

Concerning this clone itself: Within the sample, other DNA sequences also encode this same CDR3. The rearrangement joins TRBV18 to TRBJ1-1, with TRBD1 as a possible D gene (6 bases). Looked up from germline, CDR1 is KGHSH and CDR2 is LQKENI. This CDR3 contains 14 residues. V gave up 3 bases and J gave up 1 base, with 9 bases separating them. The CDR3, as DNA: TGTGCCAGCTCACCCCAACAGGGGAACACTGAAGCTTTCTTT. Its translation: CASSPQQGNTEAFF. The variable domain in full, completed from reference TRBV18 and TRBJ1-1, reads NAGVMQNPRHLVRRRGQEARLRCSPMKGHSHVYWYRQLPEEGLKFMVYLQKENIIDESGMPKERFSAEFPKEGPSILRIQQVVRGDSAAYFCASSPQQGNTEAFFGQGTRLTVV.

This chain joins TRBV6-5 and TRBJ2-7; TRBD2 aligns across 7 bases. Germline V gene lookup returns CDR1 MNHEY and CDR2 SVGAGI. V lost 6 bases and J lost 4; bases outside the gene matches: 9. This CDR3 contains 14 residues. The CDR3 here is CASSRGRSSYEQYF. The CDR3 DNA reads as TGTGCCAGCAGCCGCGGGAGATCCAGTTACGAGCAGTACTTC.

The chain carries TRBV6-5 and TRBJ1-1, with 10 bases lining up with TRBD1. The V gene end was trimmed by 11 bases and the J gene end by 0 bases; junction bases not matched to a gene: 9. The CDR3 length is 15 residues. Germline-derived CDR1 and CDR2 are MNHEY and SVGAGI. For the CDR3, the DNA is TGTGCCGTAAAGGGACAGGGGACCATGAACACTGAAGCTTTCTTT. Protein product: CAVKGQGTMNTEAFF.

The chain is built from TRBV6-2 or TRBV6-3 and TRBJ2-5; 8 bases align to TRBD1. With 6 bases clipped from V and 4 bases from J, the junction kept 10 bases outside the gene matches. Germline CDR1 is MNHEY and CDR2 is SVGEGT. The CDR3 totals 15 residues. CDR3 sequence reads: CASSGQGSGIETQYF. The CDR3 DNA reads TGTGCCAGCAGCGGACAGGGAAGTGGCATAGAGACCCAGTACTTC.

The chain joins TRBV3-1 (or the pseudogene TRBV3-2) to TRBJ1-3; unclear D gene. V dropped 4 bases and J dropped 4 bases, with 11 bases sitting between them. The germline V gene encodes CDR1 LGHDT and CDR2 YNNKEL (reference sequence). This CDR3 is 14 amino acids long. The CDR3 loop reads CASSPGRGGNTIYF. The DNA for the CDR3 is TGTGCCAGCAGCCCCGGACGGGGAGGAAACACCATATATTTT.

The V call is TRBV19, the J call TRBJ1-1; D may be TRBD1 (5 bases). The germline V and J ends were trimmed by 6 bases and 3 bases, with 11 bases remaining between them. Germline V gene data show CDR1 as LNHDA and CDR2 as SQIVND (reference sequence). The CDR3 has 13 amino acids. CDR3 bases: TGTGCCAGTAGGCAGCCGGGGGACACTGAAGCTTTCTTT. This encodes CASRQPGDTEAFF.